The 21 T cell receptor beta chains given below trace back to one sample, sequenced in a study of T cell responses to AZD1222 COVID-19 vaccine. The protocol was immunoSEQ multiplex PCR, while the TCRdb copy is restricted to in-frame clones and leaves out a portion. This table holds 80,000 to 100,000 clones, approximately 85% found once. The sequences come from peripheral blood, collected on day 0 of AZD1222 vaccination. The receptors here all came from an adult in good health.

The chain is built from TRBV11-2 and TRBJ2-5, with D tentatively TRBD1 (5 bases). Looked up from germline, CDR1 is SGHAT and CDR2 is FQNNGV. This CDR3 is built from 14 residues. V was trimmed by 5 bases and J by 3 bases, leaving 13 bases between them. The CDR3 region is CASSPPGSKETQYF. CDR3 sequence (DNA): TGTGCCAGCAGCCCGCCAGGGTCTAAAGAGACCCAGTACTTC.

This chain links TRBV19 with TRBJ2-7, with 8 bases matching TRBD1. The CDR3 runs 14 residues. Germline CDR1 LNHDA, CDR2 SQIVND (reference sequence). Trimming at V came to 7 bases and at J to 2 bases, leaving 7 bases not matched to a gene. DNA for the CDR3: TGTGCCAGTAAAGAGACAGGGGCAACCTACGAGCAGTACTTC. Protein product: CASKETGATYEQYF. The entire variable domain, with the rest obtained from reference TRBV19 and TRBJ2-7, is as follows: DGGITQSPKYLFRKEGQNVTLSCEQNLNHDAMYWYRQDPGQGLRLIYYSQIVNDFQKGDIAEGYSVSREKKESFPLTVTSAQKNPTAFYLCASKETGATYEQYFGPGTRLTVT.

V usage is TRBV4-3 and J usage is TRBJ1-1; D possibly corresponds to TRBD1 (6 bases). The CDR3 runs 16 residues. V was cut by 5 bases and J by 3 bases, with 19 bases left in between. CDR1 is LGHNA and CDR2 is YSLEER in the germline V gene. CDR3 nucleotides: TGCGCCAGCAGCATCACGGGGGGCAGGGTGGACACTGAAGCTTTCTTT. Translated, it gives CASSITGGRVDTEAFF.

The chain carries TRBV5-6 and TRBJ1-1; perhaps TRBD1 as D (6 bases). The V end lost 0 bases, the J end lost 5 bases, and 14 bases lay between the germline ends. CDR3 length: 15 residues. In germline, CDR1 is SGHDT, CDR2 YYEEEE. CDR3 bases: TGTGCCAGCAGCTTGGGGAACAGGGTTTGGACTGAAGCTTTCTTT. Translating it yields CASSLGNRVWTEAFF.

The CDR3 DNA reads TGTGCCAGCAGCGTAGACCTGGGTGATGGCTACACCTTC. This encodes CASSVDLGDGYTF. The chain uses TRBV9 and TRBJ1-2, with unresolved D. The CDR3 extends over 13 amino acids. Deletions cut 0 bases from V and 6 bases from J, with 9 bases between. Germline V CDR1 and CDR2: SGDLS, YYNGEE.

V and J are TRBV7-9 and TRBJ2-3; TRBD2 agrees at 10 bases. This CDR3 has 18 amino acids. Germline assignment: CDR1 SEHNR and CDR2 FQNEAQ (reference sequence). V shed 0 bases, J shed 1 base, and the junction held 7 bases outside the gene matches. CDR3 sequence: CASSLALGSGRRTDTQYF. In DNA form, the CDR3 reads TGTGCCAGCAGCTTAGCGCTGGGTAGCGGGAGGCGCACAGATACGCAGTATTTT. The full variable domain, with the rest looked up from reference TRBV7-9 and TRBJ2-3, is DTGVSQNPRHKITKRGQNVTFRCDPISEHNRLYWYRQTLGQGPEFLTYFQNEAQLEKSRLLSDRFSAERPKGSFSTLEIQRTEQGDSAMYLCASSLALGSGRRTDTQYFGPGTRLTVL.

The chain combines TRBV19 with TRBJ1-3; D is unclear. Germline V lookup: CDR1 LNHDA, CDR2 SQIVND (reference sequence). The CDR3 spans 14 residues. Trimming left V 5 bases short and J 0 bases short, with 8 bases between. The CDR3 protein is CASSFPSSGNTIYF. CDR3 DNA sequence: TGTGCCAGTAGTTTTCCCAGCTCTGGAAACACCATATATTTT.

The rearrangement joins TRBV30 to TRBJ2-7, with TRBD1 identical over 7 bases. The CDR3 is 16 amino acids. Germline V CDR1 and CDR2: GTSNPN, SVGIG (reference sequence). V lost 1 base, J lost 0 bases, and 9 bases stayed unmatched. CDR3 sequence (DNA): TGTGCCTGGAGTGCAGAGGACAGGTCAATCTCCTACGAGCAGTACTTC. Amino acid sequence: CAWSAEDRSISYEQYF. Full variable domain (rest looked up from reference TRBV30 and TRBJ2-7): SQTIHQWPATLVQPVGSPLSLECTVEGTSNPNLYWYRQAAGRGLQLLFYSVGIGQISSEVPQNLSASRPQDRQFILSSKKLLLSDSGFYLCAWSAEDRSISYEQYFGPGTRLTVT.

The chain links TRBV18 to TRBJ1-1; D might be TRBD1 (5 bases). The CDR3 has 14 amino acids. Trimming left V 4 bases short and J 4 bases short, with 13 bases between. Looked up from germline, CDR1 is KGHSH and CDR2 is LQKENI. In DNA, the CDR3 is TGTGCCAGCTCACGGGAGGGGATGAGCACTGAAGCTTTCTTT. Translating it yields CASSREGMSTEAFF.

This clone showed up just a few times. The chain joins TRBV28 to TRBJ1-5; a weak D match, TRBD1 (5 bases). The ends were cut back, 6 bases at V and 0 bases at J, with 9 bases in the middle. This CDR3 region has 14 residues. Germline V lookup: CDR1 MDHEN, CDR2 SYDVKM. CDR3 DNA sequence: TGTGCCAGCAGGGGGCCTTATAGCAATCAGCCCCAGCATTTT. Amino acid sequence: CASRGPYSNQPQHF. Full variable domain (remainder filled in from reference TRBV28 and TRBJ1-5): DVKVTQSSRYLVKRTGEKVFLECVQDMDHENMFWYRQDPGLGLRLIYFSYDVKMKEKGDIPEGYSVSREKKERFSLILESASTNQTSMYLCASRGPYSNQPQHFGDGTRLSIL.

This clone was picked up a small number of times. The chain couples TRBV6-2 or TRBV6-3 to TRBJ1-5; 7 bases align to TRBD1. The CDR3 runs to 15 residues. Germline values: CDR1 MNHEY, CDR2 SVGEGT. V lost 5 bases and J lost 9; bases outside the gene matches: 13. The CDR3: CASSPGTAWGRPQHF. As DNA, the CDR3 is TGTGCCAGCAGTCCCGGGACAGCGTGGGGAAGGCCCCAGCATTTT.

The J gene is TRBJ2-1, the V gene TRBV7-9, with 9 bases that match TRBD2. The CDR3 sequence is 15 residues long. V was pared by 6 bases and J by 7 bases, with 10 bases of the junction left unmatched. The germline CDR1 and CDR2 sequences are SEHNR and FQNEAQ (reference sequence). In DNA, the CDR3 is TGTGCCAGCAGAAAACCGGGACTAGCCGTAAATGAGCAGTTCTTC. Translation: CASRKPGLAVNEQFF.

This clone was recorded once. The CDR3 DNA sequence: TGTGCCACCAGCTCTCCGACTAGCGGGAGGAACGAGCAGTACTTC. Amino acids: CATSSPTSGRNEQYF. The chain has TRBV15 and TRBJ2-7, with 13 positions matching TRBD2. This CDR3 is 15 amino acids long. With 5 bases clipped from V and 5 bases from J, the junction kept 6 bases outside the gene matches. Germline V gives CDR1 LNHNV, CDR2 YYDKDF (reference sequence).

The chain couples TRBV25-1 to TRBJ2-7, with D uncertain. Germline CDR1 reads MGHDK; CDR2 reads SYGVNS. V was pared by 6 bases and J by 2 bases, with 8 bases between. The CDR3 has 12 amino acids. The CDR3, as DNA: TGTGCCAGCAGCCATACAGCCTACGAGCAGTACTTC. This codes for CASSHTAYEQYF.

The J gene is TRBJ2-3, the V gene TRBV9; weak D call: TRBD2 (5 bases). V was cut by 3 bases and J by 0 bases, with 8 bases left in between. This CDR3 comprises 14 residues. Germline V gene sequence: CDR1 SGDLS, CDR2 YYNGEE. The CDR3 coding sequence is TGTGCCAGCAGCGCTAGCCGAAGCACAGATACGCAGTATTTT. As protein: CASSASRSTDTQYF. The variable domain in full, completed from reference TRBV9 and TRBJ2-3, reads DSGVTQTPKHLITATGQRVTLRCSPRSGDLSVYWYQQSLDQGLQFLIQYYNGEERAKGNILERFSAQQFPDLHSELNLSSLELGDSALYFCASSASRSTDTQYFGPGTRLTVL.

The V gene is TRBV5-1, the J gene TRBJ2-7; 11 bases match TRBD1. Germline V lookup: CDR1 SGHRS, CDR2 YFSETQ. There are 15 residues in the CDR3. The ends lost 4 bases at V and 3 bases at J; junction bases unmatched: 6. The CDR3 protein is CASSKGQGAIYEQYF. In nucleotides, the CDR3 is TGCGCCAGCAGCAAAGGACAGGGGGCGATCTACGAGCAGTACTTC.

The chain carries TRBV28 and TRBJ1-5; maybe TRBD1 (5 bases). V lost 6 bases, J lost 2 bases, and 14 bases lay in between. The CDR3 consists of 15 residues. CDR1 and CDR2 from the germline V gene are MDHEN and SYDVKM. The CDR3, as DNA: TGTGCCAGCAGATACCCTGGGGGAGGCAATCAGCCCCAGCATTTT. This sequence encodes CASRYPGGGNQPQHF. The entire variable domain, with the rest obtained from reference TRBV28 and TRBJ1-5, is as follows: DVKVTQSSRYLVKRTGEKVFLECVQDMDHENMFWYRQDPGLGLRLIYFSYDVKMKEKGDIPEGYSVSREKKERFSLILESASTNQTSMYLCASRYPGGGNQPQHFGDGTRLSIL.

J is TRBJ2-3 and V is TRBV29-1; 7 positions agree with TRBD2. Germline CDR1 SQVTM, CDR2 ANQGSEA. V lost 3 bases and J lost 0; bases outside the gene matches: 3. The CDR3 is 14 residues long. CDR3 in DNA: TGCAGCGTTGAGGCTAGCGGTAGCACAGATACGCAGTATTTT. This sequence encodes CSVEASGSTDTQYF.

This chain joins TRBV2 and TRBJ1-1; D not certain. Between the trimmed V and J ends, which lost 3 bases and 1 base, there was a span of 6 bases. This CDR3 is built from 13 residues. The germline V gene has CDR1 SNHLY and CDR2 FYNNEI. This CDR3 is CASSDEGNTEAFF. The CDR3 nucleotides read TGTGCCAGCAGTGATGAGGGGAACACTGAAGCTTTCTTT.

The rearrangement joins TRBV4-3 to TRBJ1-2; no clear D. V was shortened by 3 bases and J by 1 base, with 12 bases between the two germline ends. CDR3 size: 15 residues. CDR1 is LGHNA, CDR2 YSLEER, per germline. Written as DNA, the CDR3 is TGCGCCAGCAGCCACGGCCTATCGAATAACTATGGCTACACCTTC. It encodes CASSHGLSNNYGYTF.

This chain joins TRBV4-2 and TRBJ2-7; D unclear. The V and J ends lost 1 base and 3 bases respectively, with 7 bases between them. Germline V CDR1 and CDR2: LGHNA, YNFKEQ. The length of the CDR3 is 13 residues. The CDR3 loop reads CASSQGRDYEQYF. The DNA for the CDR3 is TGTGCCAGCAGCCAAGGTCGAGACTACGAGCAGTACTTC.